Listed below are T cell receptor beta chains from one sample, sequenced in a study of response to subunit inactivated influenza vaccine. TCRdb processed the RT-PCR reads anew with MiXCR; each CDR3 protein has one entry. The data contain about 780,000 distinct CDR3 sequences, about 18% of them seen just once; the ten biggest clones take up 11%. Material: PBMCs from blood, obtained roughly 5 days after vaccination. These receptors originate from a man in his fifties who received an inactivated influenza vaccine. Both conserved end residues are part of each CDR3. The D gene is left open where the match is weak. Some rows have no size entry. The others give once, few or many, or a class for an expanded clone.

V gene	J gene	clone size	D gene	CDR3 DNA	CDR3 protein
TRBV12-3/TRBV12-4	TRBJ2-3	.	TRBD1	TGTGCCAGCAGTCCTCGGGACAGGGCCACAGATACGCAGTATTTT	CASSPRDRATDTQYF
TRBV5-6	TRBJ1-6	.	.	TGTGCCAGCAGCTTGGGCGTCAGGGGCTCCTATAATTCACCCCTCCACTTT	CASSLGVRGSYNSPLHF
TRBV5-1	TRBJ2-5	.	.	TGCGCCAGCAGCTGGGAGGACGGACAAGAGACCCAGTACTTC	CASSWEDGQETQYF
TRBV7-9	TRBJ2-5	.	.	TGTGCCAGCAGCTTTACAGGCGCCAACCAAGAGACCCAGTACTTC	CASSFTGANQETQYF
TRBV20-1	TRBJ2-1	.	TRBD1	TGCAGTGCTAAACCGGGACAGGGACCATACAATGAGCAGTTCTTC	CSAKPGQGPYNEQFF
TRBV20-1	TRBJ2-1	.	.	TGCAGTGCCCCATGGGACTTTAACAATGAGCAGTTCTTC	CSAPWDFNNEQFF
TRBV29-1	TRBJ2-1	.	TRBD1	TGCAGCCTGGGACAGGGGTTTGATAATGAGCAGTTCTTC	CSLGQGFDNEQFF
TRBV3-1	TRBJ2-5	.	.	TGTGCCAGCAGCCACCCTAGTGGGAGACAAGAGACCCAGTACTTC	CASSHPSGRQETQYF
TRBV11-1	TRBJ2-5	.	TRBD2	TGTGCCAGCAGCCTCCCACTCCGACTAGCGGGACGGCAAGAGACCCAGTACTTC	CASSLPLRLAGRQETQYF
TRBV28	TRBJ2-3	.	.	TGTGCCAGCAGCTCGGCTGAAGATACGCAGTATTTT	CASSSAEDTQYF
TRBV5-5	TRBJ2-7	few	.	TGTGCCAGCAGCCGCAGGGGCCACGAGCAGTACTTC	CASSRRGHEQYF
TRBV20-1	TRBJ1-5	few	.	TGCAGTGCAATAAGGGGCAGGGGCGTTCAGCCCCAGCATTTT	CSAIRGRGVQPQHF
TRBV24-1	TRBJ2-5	.	TRBD2	TGTGCCACCAGTGATTGGGAACTAGCGGGAGGCCAAGAGACCCAGTACTTC	CATSDWELAGGQETQYF
TRBV11-1	TRBJ2-6	.	TRBD1	TGTGCCAGCAGCTCTAGAGCCCTCTGGGACAGAGACACCTCTGGGGCCAACGTCCTGACTTTC	CASSSRALWDRDTSGANVLTF
TRBV12-3/TRBV12-4	TRBJ1-2	.	TRBD1	TGTGCCAGCAGCCAGGACAGGTTTTATGGCTACACCTTC	CASSQDRFYGYTF
TRBV24-1	TRBJ2-2	.	.	TGTGCCACCAGTCAGGCTACGGGACTGAACACCGGGGAGCTGTTTTTT	CATSQATGLNTGELFF
TRBV3-1	TRBJ2-1	.	.	TGTGCCATCAGCCAATATGTAACCGCGAAAGACAATGAGCAGTTCTTC	CAISQYVTAKDNEQFF
TRBV6-1	TRBJ1-5	many	TRBD1	TGTGCCAGCTCGGACAGGGGTGGCAATCAGCCCCAGCATTTT	CASSDRGGNQPQHF
TRBV6-1	TRBJ2-1	.	TRBD1	TGTGCCAGCAGTGGGGGACAGGGGCGCTACAATGAGCAGTTCTTC	CASSGGQGRYNEQFF
TRBV6-6	TRBJ2-7	.	.	TGTGCCAGCAGTTACCGGCCAGAGAGCGAGCAGTACTTC	CASSYRPESEQYF
TRBV6-2/TRBV6-3	TRBJ1-5	.	TRBD1	TGTGCCAGCAGTTACGGACAGGGATATCAGCCCCAGCATTTT	CASSYGQGYQPQHF
TRBV6-2/TRBV6-3	TRBJ2-7	few	.	TGTGCCAGCAGAAAAGCTATGACCGTTCTAATTTCCTACGAGCAGTACTTC	CASRKAMTVLISYEQYF
TRBV9	TRBJ2-5	once	.	TGTGCCAGCAGCGCTGGGACTCCTTGGGGAGAGACCCAGTACTTC	CASSAGTPWGETQYF
TRBV20-1	TRBJ2-1	.	TRBD2	TGCAGTGCTAGAGATCCCTACCAGGCGGGGGGAGTCAATGAGCAGTTCTTC	CSARDPYQAGGVNEQFF
TRBV9	TRBJ2-5	.	TRBD2	TGTGCCAGCAGCGTAGCTACGGCGGGGGGGCAAGAGACCCAGTACTTC	CASSVATAGGQETQYF
TRBV14	TRBJ2-5	.	.	TGTGCCAGCAGCCAAGACGGGGGGCATGGTGAGACCCAGTACTTC	CASSQDGGHGETQYF
TRBV7-6	TRBJ2-3	.	.	TGTGCCAGCAGCGGCCGGGGCGATACGCAGTATTTT	CASSGRGDTQYF
TRBV19	TRBJ1-1	few	.	TGTGCCAGTAGTATAGACAGGGGAGCTGAAGCTTTCTTT	CASSIDRGAEAFF
TRBV5-1	TRBJ2-1	.	TRBD2	TGCGCCAGCAGCACCCCCGGGGGGGCCCTTGAGCAGTTCTTC	CASSTPGGALEQFF
TRBV4-2	TRBJ2-7	.	.	TGTGCCAGCAGCCAAGAACTCCGGGGCTCCTACGAGCAGTACTTC	CASSQELRGSYEQYF
TRBV20-1	TRBJ2-7	few	.	TGCAGTGCTAGAGATCTATTAAGGGTTCATCCTACCTACGAGCAGTACTTC	CSARDLLRVHPTYEQYF
TRBV20-1	TRBJ2-2	.	.	TGCAGTGCTGGAAGCGGGCAGAACACCGGGGAGCTGTTTTTT	CSAGSGQNTGELFF
TRBV20-1	TRBJ2-1	few	TRBD1	TGCAGTGCAACCCACAGGGGACGGGGCAATGAGCAGTTCTTC	CSATHRGRGNEQFF
TRBV7-9	TRBJ2-1	many	.	TGTGCCAGCAGCAGAGGGACATTTTACAATGAGCAGTTCTTC	CASSRGTFYNEQFF
TRBV28	TRBJ1-2	few	.	TGTGCCAGCAGTGCAACAACGGGAACCAAGAACTATGGCTACACCTTC	CASSATTGTKNYGYTF
TRBV28	TRBJ2-3	few	.	TGTGCCAGCAGTTCCCCTTCGGGGGGCTATAGCACAGATACGCAGTATTTT	CASSSPSGGYSTDTQYF
TRBV10-3	TRBJ1-1	many	.	TGTGCCATCAGGCCACGGGGGAACACTGAAGCTTTCTTT	CAIRPRGNTEAFF
TRBV18	TRBJ1-2	.	.	TGTGCCAGCTCCCCCGGGACACCGAATGGCTATGGCTACACCTTC	CASSPGTPNGYGYTF
TRBV10-3	TRBJ2-7	.	TRBD1	TGTGCCACCGGGACAGGCCCCTACGAGCAGTACTTC	CATGTGPYEQYF
TRBV21-1	TRBJ1-5	few	.	TGTGCCAGCAGCAAACTCCGGGACAGCCGGATTCAGCCCCAGCATTTT	CASSKLRDSRIQPQHF
TRBV29-1	TRBJ2-3	few	TRBD2	TGCAGCGTTGACAGGGCGGGGGACACAGATACGCAGTATTTT	CSVDRAGDTDTQYF
TRBV12-3/TRBV12-4	TRBJ2-1	.	TRBD1	TGTGCCAGCAGTTTGGGGGGGACAGGGCGGGAAAATGAGCAGTTCTTC	CASSLGGTGRENEQFF
TRBV4-1	TRBJ2-3	many	TRBD2	TGCGCCAGCAGCCAATTCGGGGGGAGCACAGATACGCAGTATTTT	CASSQFGGSTDTQYF
TRBV5-1	TRBJ2-7	few	TRBD2	TGCGCCAGCAGCTTCCAAGGGACTAGCGGGAGAGGTATCCCGTACGAGCAGTACTTC	CASSFQGTSGRGIPYEQYF
TRBV4-3	TRBJ2-5	few	.	TGCGCCAGCAGCCAAGGGTGGGGAATCCAAGAGACCCAGTACTTC	CASSQGWGIQETQYF
TRBV10-3	TRBJ1-2	.	.	TGTGCCATCACAGGAAATACTAACTATGGCTACACCTTC	CAITGNTNYGYTF
TRBV20-1	TRBJ1-1	many	.	TGCAGTGCTATGCGGTCCATGAACACTGAAGCTTTCTTT	CSAMRSMNTEAFF
TRBV4-1	TRBJ2-7	.	.	TGCGCCAGCAGCCAAGATGAAGGGTCCCGGACCCACGAGCAGTACTTC	CASSQDEGSRTHEQYF
TRBV27	TRBJ2-7	.	.	TGTGCCAGCAGTTTACCGGGGGAAGCCTACGAGCAGTACTTC	CASSLPGEAYEQYF
TRBV13	TRBJ2-7	.	.	TGTGCCAGCAGCTTAAGCACTCAAAGGGGTTACGAGCAGTACTTC	CASSLSTQRGYEQYF
TRBV3-1	TRBJ2-3	.	.	TGTGCCAGCAGCCAATGGTTCGGGGGCCGCACAGATACGCAGTATTTT	CASSQWFGGRTDTQYF
TRBV29-1	TRBJ1-1	few	.	TGCAGCGTTGGGGAACCCGGGAACACTGAAGCTTTCTTT	CSVGEPGNTEAFF
TRBV5-1	TRBJ2-7	many	TRBD2	TGCGCCAGCAGCCCGTGGGCCGGGACTAGCGTCTACGAGCAGTACTTC	CASSPWAGTSVYEQYF